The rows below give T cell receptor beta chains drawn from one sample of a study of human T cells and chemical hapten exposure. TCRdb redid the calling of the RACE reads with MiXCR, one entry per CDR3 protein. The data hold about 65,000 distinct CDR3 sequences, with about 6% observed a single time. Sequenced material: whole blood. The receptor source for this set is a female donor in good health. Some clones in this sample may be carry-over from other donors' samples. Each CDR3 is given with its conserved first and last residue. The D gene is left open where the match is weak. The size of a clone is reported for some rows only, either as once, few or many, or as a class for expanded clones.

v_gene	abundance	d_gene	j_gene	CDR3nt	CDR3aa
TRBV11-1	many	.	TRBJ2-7	TGTGCCAGCAGGTACGGGACACTGAACTCCTACGAGCAGTACTTC	CASRYGTLNSYEQYF
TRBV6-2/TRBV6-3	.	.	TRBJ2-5	TGTGCCAGCAGTACACAGGGTGCTCTCCAAGAGACCCAGTACTTC	CASSTQGALQETQYF
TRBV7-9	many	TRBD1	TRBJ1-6	TGTGCCAGCAGCTTGCAGGGGGGATCTTCACCCCTCCACTTT	CASSLQGGSSPLHF
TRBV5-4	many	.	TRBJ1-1	TGTGCCAGCAGCTTGAGAGACAACGAAGCTTTCTTT	CASSLRDNEAFF
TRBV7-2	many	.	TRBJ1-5	TGTGCCAGCAGCTTGGGGATGGGCAGCGAGGGGCCCCAGCATTTT	CASSLGMGSEGPQHF
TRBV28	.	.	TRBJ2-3	TGTGCCAGTAATGCAGGCCCCACAGATACGCAGTATTTT	CASNAGPTDTQYF
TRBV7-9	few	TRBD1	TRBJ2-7	TGTGCCAGCAGCCGGACAGGGGACGAGCAGTACTTC	CASSRTGDEQYF
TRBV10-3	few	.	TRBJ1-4	TGTGCCATCAGTGAGACGGACGGTTCTAATGAAAAACTGTTTTTT	CAISETDGSNEKLFF
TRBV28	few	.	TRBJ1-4	TGTGCCAGCAGCCTCCGTGGAGAAAAACTGTTTTTT	CASSLRGEKLFF
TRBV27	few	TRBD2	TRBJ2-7	TGTGCCAGCAGTCCGGGGACTAGCGTATCCTACGAGCAGTACTTC	CASSPGTSVSYEQYF
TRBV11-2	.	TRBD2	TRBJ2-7	TGTGCCAGCACCCACTACGACAGCGGGAGCGGTTCTAGGGAGCAGTACTTC	CASTHYDSGSGSREQYF
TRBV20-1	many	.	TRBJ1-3	TGCAGTGCTAGAGATCTATCCGGAAACACCATATATTTT	CSARDLSGNTIYF
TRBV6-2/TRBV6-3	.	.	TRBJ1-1	TGTGCCTGCAGTTACCTGACCAGGGGTACTGAAGCTTTCTTT	CACSYLTRGTEAFF
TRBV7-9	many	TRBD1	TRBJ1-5	TGTGCCAGCAGCTTAACAGGGGCTAATCAGCCCCAGCATTTT	CASSLTGANQPQHF
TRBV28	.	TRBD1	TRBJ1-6	TGTGCCAGCAGAGCCGGGACAGGGGGCTCACCCCTCCACTTT	CASRAGTGGSPLHF
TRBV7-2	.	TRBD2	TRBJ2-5	TGTGCCAGCAGCTTAGGGGGACTAGCGGGGGAGACCCAGTACTTC	CASSLGGLAGETQYF
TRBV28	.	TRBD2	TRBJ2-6	TGTGCCAGCAGGGGACTAGCGATAGAGAGCTCTGGGGCCAACGTCCTGACTTTC	CASRGLAIESSGANVLTF
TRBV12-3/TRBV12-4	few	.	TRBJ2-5	TGTGCCAGCAGTTTAGACAGCGGGGAGACCCAGTACTTC	CASSLDSGETQYF
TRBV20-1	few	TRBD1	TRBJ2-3	TGCAGTGCGTCCGGACAGGGTAGTACAGATACGCAGTATTTT	CSASGQGSTDTQYF
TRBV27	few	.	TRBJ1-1	TGTGCCAGCAGGCCGAATAACGAGATCACTGAAGCTTTCTTT	CASRPNNEITEAFF
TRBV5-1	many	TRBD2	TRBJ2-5	TGCGCCAGCAGCACAAGCGGGAGTAAAGAGACCCAGTACTTC	CASSTSGSKETQYF